The text below deals with one TCR beta chain. These data come from a study of blood T cell repertoires in COVID-19. The CDR3 sequence is 15 residues long. The germline V gene has CDR1 SGHAT and CDR2 FQNNGV. V lost 5 bases to trimming and J lost 0 bases, with 14 bases between them. In the original workflow: Reference gene primers were amplified, and this amplification served to estimate nucleated cell counts. Assay used: immunoSEQ multiplex PCR; TCRdb lists only in-frame clones, some missing. From that table come the V and J calls and clone size; the DNA was used to work out D and trimming. The repertoire holds about 110,000 clones, approximately 79% seen once, with 16% in the top ten.

The rearrangement links TRBV11-2 to TRBJ2-7; tentatively, D is TRBD2 (6 bases). The source material was peripheral blood. This clonotype was sampled from a woman of 80 years or more with active or convalescent COVID-19. In DNA form, the CDR3 reads TGTGCCAGCAGCGGAGGGGCAAGAGTCTCCTACGAGCAGTACTTC. Amino acids: CASSGGARVSYEQYF. The full variable domain, its missing parts supplied by reference TRBV11-2 and TRBJ2-7, is EAGVAQSPRYKIIEKRQSVAFWCNPISGHATLYWYQQILGQGPKLLIQFQNNGVVDDSQLPKDRFSAERLKGVDSTLKIQPAKLEDSAVYLCASSGGARVSYEQYFGPGTRLTVT.